This is a list of T cell receptor beta chains from one sample in a study of siplizumab effects on memory and regulatory T cells. Libraries were prepared by immunoSEQ multiplex PCR; TCRdb keeps only in-frame clonotypes and omits some of them. Of under 95,000 clones listed, about 93% are singletons. The source material was non-Treg CD4+ T cells sorted from blood. The receptors were gathered from a human donor in good health. Both conserved end residues are part of each CDR3.

j_call: TRBJ1-6
v_call: TRBV9
cdr3_aa: CASSPGTGGSPLHF

j_call: TRBJ1-5
v_call: TRBV7-8
cdr3_aa: CASGDREYSNQPQHF

j_call: TRBJ2-7
v_call: TRBV6-5
cdr3_aa: CASSPRTSYEQYF

j_call: TRBJ1-1
v_call: TRBV10-3
cdr3_aa: CAISENRGQTEAFF

j_call: TRBJ1-5
v_call: TRBV19
cdr3_aa: CATMGQRNQPQHF

j_call: TRBJ2-1
v_call: TRBV5-4
cdr3_aa: CASSWGGTGVNNEQFF

j_call: TRBJ1-2
v_call: TRBV2
cdr3_aa: CASSDEQGARGYTF

j_call: TRBJ1-2
v_call: TRBV27
cdr3_aa: CASRQLGGGYGYTF

j_call: TRBJ1-2
v_call: TRBV19
cdr3_aa: CASSIDSRYGYTF

j_call: TRBJ1-1
v_call: TRBV23-1
cdr3_aa: CASSQSMDRVTNTEAFF

j_call: TRBJ1-3
v_call: TRBV6-5
cdr3_aa: CASSYGLNSGNTIYF

j_call: TRBJ2-2
v_call: TRBV7-2
cdr3_aa: CASSVLAGDTNTGELFF

j_call: TRBJ1-5
v_call: TRBV30
cdr3_aa: CAWSPGGRGGNQPQHF

j_call: TRBJ1-1
v_call: TRBV7-2
cdr3_aa: CASRVQGARNTEAFF

j_call: TRBJ1-3
v_call: TRBV5-1
cdr3_aa: CASSPWQGSGNTIYF

j_call: TRBJ1-3
v_call: TRBV5-1
cdr3_aa: CASSSGNIIGNTIYF

j_call: TRBJ2-3
v_call: TRBV7-9
cdr3_aa: CARSASEVISVAQYF

j_call: TRBJ1-6
v_call: TRBV5-4
cdr3_aa: CASSPGDYNSPLHF

j_call: TRBJ2-2
v_call: TRBV19
cdr3_aa: CASSISGVGSTGELFF

j_call: TRBJ2-2
v_call: TRBV5-1
cdr3_aa: CASSLETLGRIAGELFF

j_call: TRBJ2-3
v_call: TRBV27
cdr3_aa: CASSFLPSTDTQYF

j_call: TRBJ1-1
v_call: TRBV7-9
cdr3_aa: CASSFWERQGTEAFF

j_call: TRBJ1-4
v_call: TRBV30
cdr3_aa: CAWGQGATGSTNEKLFF

j_call: TRBJ2-2
v_call: TRBV30
cdr3_aa: CAWSPANTGELFF

j_call: TRBJ1-5
v_call: TRBV19
cdr3_aa: CASSIEGVSNQPQHF

j_call: TRBJ1-3
v_call: TRBV5-1
cdr3_aa: CASSLQGFGNTIYF

j_call: TRBJ2-7
v_call: TRBV21-1
cdr3_aa: CASSKRAKGNEQYF

j_call: TRBJ2-1
v_call: TRBV14
cdr3_aa: CASSQEPIPSSEQFF

j_call: TRBJ1-1
v_call: TRBV27
cdr3_aa: CASRGGSVETEAFF

j_call: TRBJ1-5
v_call: TRBV27
cdr3_aa: CASSFRGYGNQPQHF

j_call: TRBJ1-3
v_call: TRBV30
cdr3_aa: CARQLSGNTIYF

j_call: TRBJ2-2
v_call: TRBV7-8
cdr3_aa: CASSTRTGSTGELFF

j_call: TRBJ2-1
v_call: TRBV29-1
cdr3_aa: CSVVRGNNEQFF

j_call: TRBJ1-1
v_call: TRBV7-2
cdr3_aa: CASSLYGNTEAFF

j_call: TRBJ2-5
v_call: TRBV6-1
cdr3_aa: CASSEIGQGKETQYF

j_call: TRBJ1-2
v_call: TRBV14
cdr3_aa: CASSPGTGQYGYTF

j_call: TRBJ1-4
v_call: TRBV30
cdr3_aa: CAWSVGYDRGRIEKLFF

j_call: TRBJ2-3
v_call: TRBV6-1
cdr3_aa: CASSVGLARTDTQYF

j_call: TRBJ2-5
v_call: TRBV2
cdr3_aa: CASSESASGTQYF

j_call: TRBJ1-6
v_call: TRBV4-1
cdr3_aa: CASSQVVAVHRPLHF

j_call: TRBJ2-7
v_call: TRBV11-3
cdr3_aa: CASSFHSTFKNEQYF

j_call: TRBJ1-5
v_call: TRBV4-3
cdr3_aa: CASSPRAQGHQPQHF

j_call: TRBJ1-2
v_call: TRBV7-2
cdr3_aa: CASSSRQAFDGYTF

j_call: TRBJ1-2
v_call: TRBV27
cdr3_aa: CASGYRANYGYTF

j_call: TRBJ2-7
v_call: TRBV6-5
cdr3_aa: CASRRGQAYEQYF

j_call: TRBJ2-7
v_call: TRBV19
cdr3_aa: CASSTHRGQREQYF

j_call: TRBJ2-6
v_call: TRBV7-9
cdr3_aa: CASSSSGNSGANVLTF

j_call: TRBJ2-1
v_call: TRBV28
cdr3_aa: CASRLTSGGLSYNEQFF

j_call: TRBJ1-5
v_call: TRBV5-1
cdr3_aa: CASSPWGQPQHF

j_call: TRBJ2-1
v_call: TRBV11-2
cdr3_aa: CASSLWKGGDEQFF

j_call: TRBJ2-6
v_call: TRBV4-1
cdr3_aa: CASSQSPGLAGLGTGANVLTF